This TCR beta chain was sequenced for a study of shared clonotypes between healthy human individuals. Under the authors' procedure: ImmunoSEQ gave junction-only sequences without quality scores, so filtering differed. Produced via immunoSEQ multiplex PCR; TCRdb's table is partial and in-frame only. V and J calls and clone size are given by that table; D and trimming were obtained from the DNA. The repertoire holds some 2,500,000 clones, with roughly 93% as singletons. Germline loops: CDR1 LNHDA, CDR2 SQIVND (reference sequence). Trimming removed 4 bases from V and 2 bases from J, with 15 bases in between. The CDR3 is 16 amino acids.

J is TRBJ2-1 and V is TRBV19, with D possibly being TRBD2 (6 bases). Sequenced sample: naive CD4+ T cells from PBMCs. Subset specified: CD45RA+ positively selected. This receptor was taken from a man aged 18 to 29 in good health. Some clones in this sample may be carry-over from other donors' samples. CDR3 in amino acids: CASSRTGTFPYNEQFF. The CDR3 DNA reads as TGTGCCAGTAGTAGAACCGGGACTTTTCCCTACAATGAGCAGTTCTTC.